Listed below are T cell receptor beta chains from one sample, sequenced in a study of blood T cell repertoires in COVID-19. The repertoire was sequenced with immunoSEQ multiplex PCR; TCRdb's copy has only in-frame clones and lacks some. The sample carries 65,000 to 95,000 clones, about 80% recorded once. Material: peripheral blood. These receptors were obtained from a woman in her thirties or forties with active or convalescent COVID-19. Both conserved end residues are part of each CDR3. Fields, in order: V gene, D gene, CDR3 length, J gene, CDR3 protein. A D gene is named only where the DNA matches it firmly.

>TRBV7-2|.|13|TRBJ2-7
CASSLDPSNEQYF
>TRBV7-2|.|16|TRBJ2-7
CASSRTADIGNYEQYF
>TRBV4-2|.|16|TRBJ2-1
CASSQEPNTRGNEQFF
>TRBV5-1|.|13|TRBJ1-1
CASSYKTFTEAFF
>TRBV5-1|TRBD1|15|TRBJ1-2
CASSSSGQGIYGYTF
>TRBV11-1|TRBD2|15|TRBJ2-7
CASSQTSWGSYEQYF
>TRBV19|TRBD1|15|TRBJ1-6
CASSMSGTENSPLHF
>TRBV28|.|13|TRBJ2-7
CASSSTTETEQYF
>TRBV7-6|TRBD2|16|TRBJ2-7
CASSLMASGGNYEQYF
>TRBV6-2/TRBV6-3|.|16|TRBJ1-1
CASSYGPQGLSTEAFF
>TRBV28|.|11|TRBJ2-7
CASRRTYEQYF
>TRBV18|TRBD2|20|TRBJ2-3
CASSPWTGGLAGVGTDTQYF
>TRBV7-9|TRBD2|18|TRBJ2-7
CASSLDPPQTGTTYEQYF
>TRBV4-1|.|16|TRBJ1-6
CASSQTLSSYNSPLHF
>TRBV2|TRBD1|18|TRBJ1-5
CASSEALRFGTGGQPQHF
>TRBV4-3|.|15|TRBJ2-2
CASSHPISDTGELFF
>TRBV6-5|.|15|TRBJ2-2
CASSGGHGMRGELFF
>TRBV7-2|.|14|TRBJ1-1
CASSFPPVVTEAFF
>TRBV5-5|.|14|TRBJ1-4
CASSQQGQDEKLFF
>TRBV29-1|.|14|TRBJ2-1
CSVEGSKAYNEQFF
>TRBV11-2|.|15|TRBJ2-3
CASSSHHSVGDTQYF
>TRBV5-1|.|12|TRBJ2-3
CASSPDTDTQYF
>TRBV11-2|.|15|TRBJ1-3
CASSFQGGSGNTIYF
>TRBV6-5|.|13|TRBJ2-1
CASSYDRYNEQFF
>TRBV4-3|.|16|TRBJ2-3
CASSQDWFGEKDTQYF
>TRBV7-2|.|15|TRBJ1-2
CASSPWTEANYGYTF
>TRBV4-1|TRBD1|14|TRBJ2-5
CASSHRTGKETQYF
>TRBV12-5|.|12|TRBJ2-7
CASGLSPYEQYF
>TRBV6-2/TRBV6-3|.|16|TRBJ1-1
CASSYKYRGPATEAFF
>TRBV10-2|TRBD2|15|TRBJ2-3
CASSEWEGRMDTQYF
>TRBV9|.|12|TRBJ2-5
CASSVRGETQYF
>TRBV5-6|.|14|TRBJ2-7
CASSLAGGVHEQYF
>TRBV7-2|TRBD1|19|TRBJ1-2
CASSLKTGANPVSNYGYTF
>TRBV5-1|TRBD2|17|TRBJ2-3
CASSLEAVSGRSDTQYF
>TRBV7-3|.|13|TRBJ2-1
CASSLVHSNEQFF
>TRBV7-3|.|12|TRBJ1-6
CASSQGNSPLHF
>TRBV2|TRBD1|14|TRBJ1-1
CASSSLTGATEAFF
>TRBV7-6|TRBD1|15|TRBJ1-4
CASKDGGAGGEKLFF
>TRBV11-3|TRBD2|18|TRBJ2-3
CASSLGLAGVASSDTQYF
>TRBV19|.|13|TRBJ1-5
CASSRGNNQPQHF
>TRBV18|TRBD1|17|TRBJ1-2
CASSPTYPARDRPGYTF
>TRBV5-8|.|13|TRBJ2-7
CASSLWGGEEQYF
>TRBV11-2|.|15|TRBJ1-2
CASSFNRPPDYGYTF
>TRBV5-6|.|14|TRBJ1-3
CASSVSGQGYTIYF
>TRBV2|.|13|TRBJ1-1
CASSQGLNTEAFF
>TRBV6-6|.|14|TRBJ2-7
CASSYYGAEYEQYF
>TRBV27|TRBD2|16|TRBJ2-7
CASRTSGGAGVYEQYF
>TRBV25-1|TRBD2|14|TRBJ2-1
CASRASGSRGEQFF